This TCR beta chain was profiled in a study of shared clonotypes between healthy human individuals. Repertoires were generated with immunoSEQ multiplex PCR, while TCRdb's copy carries only in-frame clones and drops some. The table has 2,500,000 or so clones, around nine tenths seen once; the top ten hold around 0.14%. Germline loops: CDR1 MNHNY, CDR2 SVGAGI (reference sequence). The CDR3 is 15 amino acids. The V end lost 4 bases, the J end lost 1 base, and 10 bases lay between the germline ends. Only one count was recorded for this clone. The TCR was taken from a man in his late teens or twenties in good health. Input material: naive CD4+ T cells sorted from blood. Subset: CD45RA+ positively selected. The chain employs TRBV6-6 and TRBJ2-2; D gene ambiguous. The CDR3 DNA reads TGTGCCAGCAGTTCATCCGACGGGAACACCGGGGAGCTGTTTTTT. This gives the protein CASSSSDGNTGELFF.